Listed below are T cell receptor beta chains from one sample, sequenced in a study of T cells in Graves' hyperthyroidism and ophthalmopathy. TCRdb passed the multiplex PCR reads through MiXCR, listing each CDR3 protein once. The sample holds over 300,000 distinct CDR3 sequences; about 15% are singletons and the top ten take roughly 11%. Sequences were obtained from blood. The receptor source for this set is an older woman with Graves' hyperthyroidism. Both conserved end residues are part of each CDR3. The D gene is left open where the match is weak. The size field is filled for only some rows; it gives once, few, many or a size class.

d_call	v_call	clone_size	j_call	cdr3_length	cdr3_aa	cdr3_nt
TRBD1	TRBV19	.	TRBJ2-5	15	CASSIRQGRQETQYF	TGTGCCAGTAGTATAAGACAGGGACGGCAAGAGACCCAGTACTTC
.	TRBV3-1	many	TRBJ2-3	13	CASSQIGADTQYF	TGTGCCAGCAGCCAAATTGGGGCAGATACGCAGTATTTT
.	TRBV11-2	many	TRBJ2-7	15	CASSLGHIGVYEQYF	TGTGCCAGCAGCTTAGGGCATATTGGCGTCTACGAGCAGTACTTC
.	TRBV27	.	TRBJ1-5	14	CASHMAGSGQPQHF	TGTGCCAGTCATATGGCGGGGAGCGGTCAGCCCCAGCATTTT
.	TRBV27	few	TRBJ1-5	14	CASSSGSLHQPQHF	TGTGCCAGCAGTTCCGGGTCCCTTCATCAGCCCCAGCATTTT
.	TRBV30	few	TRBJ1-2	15	CARTLTPGNIYGYTF	TGTGCCCGGACCCTTACCCCAGGCAATATCTATGGCTACACCTTC
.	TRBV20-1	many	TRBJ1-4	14	CSARGVSPQEKLFF	TGCAGTGCCAGAGGTGTCTCTCCCCAAGAAAAACTGTTTTTT
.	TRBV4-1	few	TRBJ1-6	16	CASSHGRQGPNSPLHF	TGCGCCAGCAGCCACGGCCGCCAAGGACCAAATTCACCCCTCCACTTT
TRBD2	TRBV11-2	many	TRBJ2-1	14	CASSWGGSHNEQFF	TGTGCCAGCAGCTGGGGGGGGTCCCACAATGAGCAGTTCTTC
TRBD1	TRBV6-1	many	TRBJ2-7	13	CASSEAGTGKQYF	TGTGCCAGCAGTGAAGCGGGGACAGGGAAGCAGTACTTC
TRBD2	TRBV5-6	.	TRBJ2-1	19	CASSPWTSGRPSSYNEQFF	TGTGCCAGCAGCCCTTGGACTAGCGGGAGACCGAGCTCCTACAATGAGCAGTTCTTC
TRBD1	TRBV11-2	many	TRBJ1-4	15	CASRRTGGGVGKLFF	TGTGCCAGCAGGCGGACAGGGGGCGGGGTGGGTAAACTGTTTTTT
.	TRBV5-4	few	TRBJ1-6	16	CASSLGQARYNSPLHF	TGTGCCAGCAGTCTGGGTCAGGCCCGATATAATTCACCCCTCCACTTT
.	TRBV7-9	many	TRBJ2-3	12	CASSPSADTQYF	TGTGCCAGCAGCCCTTCTGCAGATACGCAGTATTTT
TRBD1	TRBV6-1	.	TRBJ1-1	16	CASRVRTGRLNTEAFF	TGTGCCAGCAGAGTCCGGACAGGGCGCTTGAACACTGAAGCTTTCTTT
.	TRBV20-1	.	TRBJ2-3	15	CSASGQGYGLDTQYF	TGCAGCGCTTCGGGGCAGGGTTATGGTTTAGATACGCAGTATTTT
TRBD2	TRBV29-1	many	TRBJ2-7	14	CSVAGLAGASEQYF	TGCAGCGTGGCCGGACTAGCGGGAGCGAGCGAGCAGTACTTC
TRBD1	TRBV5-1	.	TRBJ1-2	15	CASSDRDSSNYGYTF	TGCGCCAGCAGCGACCGGGACAGCTCTAACTATGGCTACACCTTC
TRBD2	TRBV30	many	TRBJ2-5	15	CAWTPREGNQETQYF	TGTGCCTGGACTCCGCGGGAGGGGAATCAAGAGACCCAGTACTTC
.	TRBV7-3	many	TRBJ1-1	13	CASSSFGDTEAFF	TGTGCCAGCAGCTCTTTTGGGGACACTGAAGCTTTCTTT
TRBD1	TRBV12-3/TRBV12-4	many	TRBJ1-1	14	CASSLRTGFTEAFF	TGTGCCAGCAGTTTAAGGACAGGCTTCACTGAAGCTTTCTTT
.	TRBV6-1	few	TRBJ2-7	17	CASRRESGGPFPYEQYF	TGTGCCAGCAGAAGGGAATCCGGAGGGCCATTCCCCTACGAGCAGTACTTC
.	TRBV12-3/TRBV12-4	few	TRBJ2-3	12	CASNLVEGTQYF	TGTGCCAGCAATCTGGTGGAAGGTACGCAGTATTTT
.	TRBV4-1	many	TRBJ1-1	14	CASSQGGADTEAFF	TGCGCCAGCAGCCAAGGAGGGGCGGACACTGAAGCTTTCTTT
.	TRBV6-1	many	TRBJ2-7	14	CASSESGISYEQYF	TGTGCCAGCAGTGAATCCGGGATCTCCTACGAGCAGTACTTC
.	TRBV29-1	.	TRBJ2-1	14	CSVAPNSGYGEQFF	TGCAGCGTTGCTCCTAATAGCGGATACGGTGAGCAGTTCTTC
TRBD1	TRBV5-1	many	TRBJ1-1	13	CASSLLQGGEAFF	TGCGCCAGCAGCTTGTTACAGGGGGGTGAAGCTTTCTTT
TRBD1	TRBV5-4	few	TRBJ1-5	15	CASSLGQGGYQPQHF	TGTGCCAGCAGCTTGGGACAGGGGGGGTATCAGCCCCAGCATTTT
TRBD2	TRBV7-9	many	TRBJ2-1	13	CASSLGGSDEQFF	TGTGCCAGCAGCTTAGGCGGGAGCGATGAGCAGTTCTTC
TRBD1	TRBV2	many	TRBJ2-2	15	CASSRDSANTGELFF	TGTGCCAGCAGTCGGGACAGCGCGAACACCGGGGAGCTGTTTTTT
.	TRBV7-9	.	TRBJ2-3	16	CASSLGAVDNTDTQYF	TGTGCCAGCAGCCTTGGTGCGGTCGATAACACAGATACGCAGTATTTT
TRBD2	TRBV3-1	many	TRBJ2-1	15	CASSHAGGVQGEQFF	TGTGCCAGCAGCCACGCGGGAGGGGTGCAGGGCGAGCAGTTCTTC
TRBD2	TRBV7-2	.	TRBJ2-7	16	CASSYPGTSMAYEQYF	TGTGCCAGCAGCTACCCTGGGACTAGCATGGCCTACGAGCAGTACTTC
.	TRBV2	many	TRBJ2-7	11	CASLLTYEQYF	TGTGCCAGCCTCTTAACCTACGAGCAGTACTTC
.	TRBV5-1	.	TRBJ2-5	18	CASSLTRQGSGSGETQYF	TGCGCCAGCAGCCTGACCCGACAGGGAAGCGGGAGTGGAGAGACCCAGTACTTC
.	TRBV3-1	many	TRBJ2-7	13	CASSLRESLEQYF	TGTGCCAGCAGCCTTAGAGAAAGTTTGGAGCAGTACTTC
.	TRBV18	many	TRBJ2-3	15	CASSPSGSKTDTQYF	TGTGCCAGCTCACCGTCCGGGAGTAAGACAGATACGCAGTATTTT
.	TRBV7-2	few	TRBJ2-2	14	CASSKGLEFGELFF	TGTGCCAGCAGCAAGGGACTGGAATTCGGGGAGCTGTTTTTT
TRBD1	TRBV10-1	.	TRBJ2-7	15	CASSTGTGGYNEQYF	TGCGCCAGCAGCACCGGGACAGGGGGGTACAATGAGCAGTACTTC
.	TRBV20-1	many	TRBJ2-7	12	CSAAQGSYEQYF	TGCAGTGCTGCACAGGGTTCCTACGAGCAGTACTTC
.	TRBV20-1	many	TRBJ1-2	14	CSAISRDDYYGYTF	TGCAGTGCCATCAGTCGTGACGATTACTATGGCTACACCTTC
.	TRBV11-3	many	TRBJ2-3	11	CASRGADTQYF	TGTGCCAGCAGGGGGGCGGATACGCAGTATTTT
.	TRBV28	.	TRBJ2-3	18	CASSLRIGPIEFTDTQYF	TGTGCCAGCAGTTTAAGAATCGGCCCAATCGAATTTACAGATACGCAGTATTTT
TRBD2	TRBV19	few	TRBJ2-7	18	CASSPGLAGGTDSYEQYF	TGTGCCAGTAGTCCAGGACTAGCGGGAGGTACCGACTCCTACGAGCAGTACTTC
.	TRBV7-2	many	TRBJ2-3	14	CASQAGPSTDTQYF	TGTGCCAGCCAGGCGGGACCGAGCACAGATACGCAGTATTTT
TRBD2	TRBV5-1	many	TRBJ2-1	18	CASSLPTATSGRAWEQFF	TGCGCCAGCAGCTTACCCACTGCGACTAGCGGGAGGGCCTGGGAGCAGTTCTTC
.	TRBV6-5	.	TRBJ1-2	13	CASSYSEERGYTF	TGTGCCAGCAGTTACTCGGAGGAGCGGGGCTACACCTTC
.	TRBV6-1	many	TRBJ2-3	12	CATEHSTDTQYF	TGTGCCACCGAACATAGCACAGATACGCAGTATTTT
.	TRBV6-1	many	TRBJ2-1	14	CASLPTGAGNEQFF	TGTGCCAGCCTACCTACGGGGGCAGGCAATGAGCAGTTCTTC
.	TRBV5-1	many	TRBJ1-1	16	CASSLRGVPSNTEAFF	TGCGCCAGCAGCTTAAGGGGGGTCCCTTCGAACACTGAAGCTTTCTTT